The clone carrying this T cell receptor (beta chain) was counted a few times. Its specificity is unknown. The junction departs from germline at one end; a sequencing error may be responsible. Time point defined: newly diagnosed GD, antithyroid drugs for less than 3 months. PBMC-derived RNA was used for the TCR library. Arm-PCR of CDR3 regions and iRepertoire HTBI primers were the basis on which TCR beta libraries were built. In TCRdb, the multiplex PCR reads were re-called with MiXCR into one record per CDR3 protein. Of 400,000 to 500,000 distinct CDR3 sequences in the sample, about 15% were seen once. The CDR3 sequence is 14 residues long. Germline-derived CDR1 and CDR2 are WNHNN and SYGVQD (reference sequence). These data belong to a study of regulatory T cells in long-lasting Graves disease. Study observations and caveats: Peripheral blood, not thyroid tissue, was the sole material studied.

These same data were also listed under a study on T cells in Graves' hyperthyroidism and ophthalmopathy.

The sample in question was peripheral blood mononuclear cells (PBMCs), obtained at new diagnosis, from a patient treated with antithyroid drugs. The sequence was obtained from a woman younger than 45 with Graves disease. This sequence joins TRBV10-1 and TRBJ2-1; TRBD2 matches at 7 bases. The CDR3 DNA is TGTGCCAGCTTGGGAGTCGGGGGGATGAATGAGCAGTTCTTC. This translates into CASLGVGGMNEQFF.